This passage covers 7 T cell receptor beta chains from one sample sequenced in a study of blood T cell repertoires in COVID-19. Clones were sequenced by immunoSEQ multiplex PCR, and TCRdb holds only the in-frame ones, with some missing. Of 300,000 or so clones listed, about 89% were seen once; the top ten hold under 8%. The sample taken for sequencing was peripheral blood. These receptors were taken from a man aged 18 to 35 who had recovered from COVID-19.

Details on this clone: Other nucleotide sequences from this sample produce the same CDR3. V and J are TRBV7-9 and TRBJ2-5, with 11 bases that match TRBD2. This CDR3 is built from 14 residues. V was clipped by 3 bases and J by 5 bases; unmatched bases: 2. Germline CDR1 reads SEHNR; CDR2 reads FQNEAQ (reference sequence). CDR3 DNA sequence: TGTGCCAGCAGCTTGACTAGCGGGGTGGAGACCCAGTACTTC. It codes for CASSLTSGVETQYF. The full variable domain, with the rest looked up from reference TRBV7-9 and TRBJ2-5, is DTGVSQNPRHKITKRGQNVTFRCDPISEHNRLYWYRQTLGQGPEFLTYFQNEAQLEKSRLLSDRFSAERPKGSFSTLEIQRTEQGDSAMYLCASSLTSGVETQYFGPGTRLLVL.

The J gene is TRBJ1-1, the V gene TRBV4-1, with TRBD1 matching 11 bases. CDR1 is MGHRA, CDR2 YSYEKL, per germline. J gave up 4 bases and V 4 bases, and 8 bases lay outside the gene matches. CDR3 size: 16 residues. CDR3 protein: CASSLLPGQGGTEAFF. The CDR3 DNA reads TGCGCCAGCAGCCTTCTTCCGGGACAGGGGGGCACTGAAGCTTTCTTT.

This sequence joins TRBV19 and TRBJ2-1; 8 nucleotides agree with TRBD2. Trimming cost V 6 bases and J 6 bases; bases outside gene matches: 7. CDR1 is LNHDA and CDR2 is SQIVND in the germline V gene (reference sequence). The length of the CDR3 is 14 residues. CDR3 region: CASSGGLVGNEQFF. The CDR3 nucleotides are TGTGCCAGTAGCGGGGGACTAGTGGGCAATGAGCAGTTCTTC.

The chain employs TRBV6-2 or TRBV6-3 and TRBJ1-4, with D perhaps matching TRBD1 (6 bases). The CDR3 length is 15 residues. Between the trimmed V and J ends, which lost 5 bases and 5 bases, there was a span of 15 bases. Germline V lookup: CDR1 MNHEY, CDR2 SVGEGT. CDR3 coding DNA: TGTGCCAGCAGTAGGGGGACCACAGGGAATGAAAAACTGTTTTTT. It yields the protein CASSRGTTGNEKLFF.

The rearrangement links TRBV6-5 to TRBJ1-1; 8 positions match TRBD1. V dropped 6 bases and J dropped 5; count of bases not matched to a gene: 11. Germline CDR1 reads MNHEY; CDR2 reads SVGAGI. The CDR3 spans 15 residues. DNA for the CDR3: TGTGCCAGCAGAGCCCCCAGGGGGCGGAGGACTGAAGCTTTCTTT. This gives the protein CASRAPRGRRTEAFF.

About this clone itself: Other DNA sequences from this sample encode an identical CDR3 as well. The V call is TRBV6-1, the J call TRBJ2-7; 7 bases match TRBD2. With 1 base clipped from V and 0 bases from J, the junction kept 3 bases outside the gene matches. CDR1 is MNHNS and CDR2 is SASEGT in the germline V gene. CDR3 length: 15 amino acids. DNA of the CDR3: TGTGCCAGCAGTGAAGGGCTAGCGGTCTCCTACGAGCAGTACTTC. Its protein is CASSEGLAVSYEQYF.

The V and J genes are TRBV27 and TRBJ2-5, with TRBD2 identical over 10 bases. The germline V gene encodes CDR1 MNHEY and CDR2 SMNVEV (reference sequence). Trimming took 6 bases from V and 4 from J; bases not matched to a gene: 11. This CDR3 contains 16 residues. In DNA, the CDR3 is TGTGCCAGCAGACGTTCTAGCGGGGGTCCTGGAGAGACCCAGTACTTC. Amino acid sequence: CASRRSSGGPGETQYF.